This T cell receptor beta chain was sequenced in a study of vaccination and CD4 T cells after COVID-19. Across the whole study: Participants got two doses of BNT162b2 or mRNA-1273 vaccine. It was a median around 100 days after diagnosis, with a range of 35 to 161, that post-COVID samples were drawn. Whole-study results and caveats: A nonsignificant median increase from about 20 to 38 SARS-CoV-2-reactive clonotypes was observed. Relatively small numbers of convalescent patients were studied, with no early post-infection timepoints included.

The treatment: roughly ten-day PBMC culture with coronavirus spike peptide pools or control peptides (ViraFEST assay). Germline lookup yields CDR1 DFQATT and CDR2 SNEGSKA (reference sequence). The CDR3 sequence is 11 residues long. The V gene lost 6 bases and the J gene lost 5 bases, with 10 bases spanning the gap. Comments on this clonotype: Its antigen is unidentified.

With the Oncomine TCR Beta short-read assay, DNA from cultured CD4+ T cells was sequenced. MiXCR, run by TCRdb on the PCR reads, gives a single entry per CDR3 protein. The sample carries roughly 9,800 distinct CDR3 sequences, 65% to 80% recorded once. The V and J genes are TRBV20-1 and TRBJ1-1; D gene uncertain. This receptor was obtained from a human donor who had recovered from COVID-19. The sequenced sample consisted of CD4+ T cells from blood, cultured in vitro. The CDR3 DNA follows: TGCAGTGCCAATAGTTGGACTGAAGCTTTCTTT. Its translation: CSANSWTEAFF.